This T cell receptor beta chain was obtained from a study of blood T cell repertoires in COVID-19. Background on the study: The analysed material was cDNA or gDNA that came from T cells, B-cell-depleted T cells, or PBMCs.

Recovered status in Cohort 3 required two negative PCRs, clearance, or symptom resolution. This clone has only a few counts. CDR1 is SGHTA, CDR2 FQGNSA, per germline. The CDR3 sequence is 14 residues long. V shed 5 bases and J 2 bases; nucleotides not matched to a gene: 1. The table came from immunoSEQ multiplex PCR; TCRdb's copy has only in-frame clones and leaves some out. The data hold roughly 180,000 clones, with roughly nine tenths observed a single time. This receptor was obtained from a woman in her 30s who had recovered from COVID-19. V and J are TRBV7-2 and TRBJ2-5; 11 bases line up with TRBD1. The sample taken for sequencing was PBMCs or T cells enriched from blood (not recorded which). The chain's CDR3 is CASSRDRGQETQYF. The CDR3 region has the DNA TGTGCCAGCAGCCGGGACAGGGGGCAAGAGACCCAGTACTTC.